This TCR beta chain was identified in a study of T cells after yellow fever vaccination. Broader study findings: Overall, a small share of clonotypes was seen in both CD4 and CD8 compartments.

The CDR3 is 15 amino acids. The germline gives CDR1 SGHAT, CDR2 FQNNGV. The V gene lost 5 bases and the J gene lost 2 bases, with 15 bases spanning the gap. At least ten counts were recorded for this clonotype. Antigen unknown. TCRdb used MiXCR to reprocess the 5' RACE reads, holding one entry per CDR3 protein. The table lists about 330,000 distinct CDR3 sequences, approximately 4% of them singletons. Specimen: PBMCs, collected 5 days after the yellow fever booster vaccination. This clonotype originated in a young man who received the YFV17D yellow fever vaccine. The chain uses TRBV11-2 and TRBJ2-5; D remains unclear. CDR3 region: CASSPPWVEQETQYF. CDR3 bases: TGTGCCAGCAGCCCACCCTGGGTGGAACAAGAGACCCAGTACTTC.